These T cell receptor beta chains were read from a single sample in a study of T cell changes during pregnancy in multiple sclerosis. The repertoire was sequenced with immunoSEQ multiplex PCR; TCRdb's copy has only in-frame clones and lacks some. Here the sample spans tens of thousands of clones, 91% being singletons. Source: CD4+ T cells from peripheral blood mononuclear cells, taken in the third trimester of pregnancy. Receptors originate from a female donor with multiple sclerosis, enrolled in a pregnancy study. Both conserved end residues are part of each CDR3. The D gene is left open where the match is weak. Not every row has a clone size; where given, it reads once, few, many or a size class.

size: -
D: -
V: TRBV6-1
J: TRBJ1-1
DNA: TGTGCCAGCAAAAGGGGGTACACTGAAGCTTTCTTT
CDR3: CASKRGYTEAFF

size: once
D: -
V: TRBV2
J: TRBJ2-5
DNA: TGTGCCAGCAGTGAAGCACGGGAAGGCTCGGGGACCCAGTACTTC
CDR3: CASSEAREGSGTQYF

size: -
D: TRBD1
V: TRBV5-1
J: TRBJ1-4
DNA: TGCGCCAGCAGCTTGGGGGGACAGGGGGCCGGAGAAAAACTGTTTTTT
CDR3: CASSLGGQGAGEKLFF

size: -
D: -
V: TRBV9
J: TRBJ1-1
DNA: TGTGCCAGCAGCGTAGGAGGGAGTGAAGCTTTCTTT
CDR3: CASSVGGSEAFF

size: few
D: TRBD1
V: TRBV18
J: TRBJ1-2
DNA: TGTGCCAGCTCACCAGGTGTAGGGGGCCATGGCTACACCTTC
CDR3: CASSPGVGGHGYTF

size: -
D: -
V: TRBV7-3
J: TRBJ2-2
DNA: TGTGCCAGCAGCCCCAAAGCGGCTTCTACCGGGGAGCTGTTTTTT
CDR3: CASSPKAASTGELFF

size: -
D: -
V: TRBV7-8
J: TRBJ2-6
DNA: TGTGCCAGCAGCTTACGAGGACTATACTCTGGGGCCAACGTCCTGACTTTC
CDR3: CASSLRGLYSGANVLTF

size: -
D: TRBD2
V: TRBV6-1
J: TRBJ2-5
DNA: TGTGCCAGCAGGCCGACTAGCGGTACCGAAGAGACCCAGTACTTC
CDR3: CASRPTSGTEETQYF

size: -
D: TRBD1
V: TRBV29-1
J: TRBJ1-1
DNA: TGCAGCGTCGATTATCGGGACAGGACTTTCTTT
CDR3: CSVDYRDRTFF

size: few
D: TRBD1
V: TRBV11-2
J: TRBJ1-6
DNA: TGTGCCAGCAGCTTGGGGGACAGTAATTCACCCCTCCACTTT
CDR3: CASSLGDSNSPLHF

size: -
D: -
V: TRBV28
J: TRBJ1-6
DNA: TGTGCCAGCAGTCCCGCGGGACTTAGCTCCTATAATTCACCCCTCCACTTT
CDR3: CASSPAGLSSYNSPLHF

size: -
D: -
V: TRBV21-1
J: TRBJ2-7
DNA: TGTGCCAGCAGCAAAGTTACGCAGGGGAGCTACGAGCAGTACTTC
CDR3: CASSKVTQGSYEQYF

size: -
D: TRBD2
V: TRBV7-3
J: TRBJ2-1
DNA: TGTGCCAGCAGCTACGGGACTAGCGGGGGCAATGAGCAGTTCTTC
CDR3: CASSYGTSGGNEQFF

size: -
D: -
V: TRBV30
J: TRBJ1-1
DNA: TGTGCCTGGAGTAGATTAGAATGGGCTTTCTTT
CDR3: CAWSRLEWAFF

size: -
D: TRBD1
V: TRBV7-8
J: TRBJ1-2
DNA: TGTGCCAGCAGCTTAGGACAGGGGGTTAACTATGGCTACACCTTC
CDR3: CASSLGQGVNYGYTF